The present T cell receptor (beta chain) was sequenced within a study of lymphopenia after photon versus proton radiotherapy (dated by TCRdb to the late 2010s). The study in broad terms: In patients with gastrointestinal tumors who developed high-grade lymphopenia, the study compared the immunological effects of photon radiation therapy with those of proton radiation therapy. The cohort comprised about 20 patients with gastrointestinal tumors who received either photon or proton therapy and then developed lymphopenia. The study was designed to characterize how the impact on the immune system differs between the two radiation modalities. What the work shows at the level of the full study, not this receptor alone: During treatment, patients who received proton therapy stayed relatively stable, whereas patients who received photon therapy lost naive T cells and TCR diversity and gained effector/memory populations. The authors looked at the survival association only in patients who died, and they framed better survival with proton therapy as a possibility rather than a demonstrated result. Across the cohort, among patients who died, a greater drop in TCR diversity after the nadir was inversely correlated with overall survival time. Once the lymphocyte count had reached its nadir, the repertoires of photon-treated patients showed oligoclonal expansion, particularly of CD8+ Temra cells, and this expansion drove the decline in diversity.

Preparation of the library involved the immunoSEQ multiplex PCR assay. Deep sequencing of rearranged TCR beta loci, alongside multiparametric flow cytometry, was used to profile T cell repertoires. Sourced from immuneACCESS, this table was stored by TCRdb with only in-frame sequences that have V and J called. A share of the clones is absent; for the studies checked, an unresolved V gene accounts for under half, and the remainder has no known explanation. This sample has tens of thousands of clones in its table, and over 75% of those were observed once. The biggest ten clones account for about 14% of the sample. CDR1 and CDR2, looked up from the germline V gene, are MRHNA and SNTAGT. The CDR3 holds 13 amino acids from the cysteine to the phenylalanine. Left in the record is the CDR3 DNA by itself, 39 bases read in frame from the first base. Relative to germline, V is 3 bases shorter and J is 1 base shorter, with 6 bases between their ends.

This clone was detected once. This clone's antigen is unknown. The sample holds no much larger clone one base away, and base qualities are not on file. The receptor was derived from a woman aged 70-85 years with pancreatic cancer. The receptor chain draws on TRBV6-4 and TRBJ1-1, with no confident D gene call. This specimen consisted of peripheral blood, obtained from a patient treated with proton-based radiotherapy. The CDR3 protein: CASSERRNTEAFF. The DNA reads TGTGCCAGCAGTGAACGGCGGAACACTGAAGCTTTCTTT.